The present T cell receptor beta chain was sequenced within a study of blood T cell repertoires in COVID-19. Across the study: Whether acute or convalescent, the COVID-19 samples came from the United States, Italy and Spain.

Data came from immunoSEQ multiplex PCR; TCRdb stores just in-frame clones and leaves some out. The table includes roughly 450,000 clones, about 92% detected once. The CDR3 runs to 13 residues. Germline V CDR1 and CDR2: MNHEY, SMNVEV (reference sequence). Trimming pared 6 bases from V and 6 bases from J, leaving 12 bases between. The TCR originated in a man younger than 35 who had recovered from COVID-19. The chain uses TRBV27 and TRBJ1-5, with D perhaps matching TRBD1 (6 bases). The sequenced sample consisted of PBMCs or T cells enriched from blood (not recorded which). The CDR3 loop reads CASSTQGPQPQHF. In nucleotides, the CDR3 is TGTGCCAGCAGCACACAGGGCCCTCAGCCCCAGCATTTT.